This T cell receptor (beta chain) stems from a study of shared T cell receptors in the human thymus. The protocol was immunoSEQ multiplex PCR, while the TCRdb copy is restricted to in-frame clones and leaves out a portion. The profile covers hundreds of thousands of clones, with approximately 87% appearing a single time and over 0.008% taken by the ten largest. With 6 bases removed from V and 3 bases from J, the gap between germline ends came to 17 bases. Germline loops: CDR1 MNHEY, CDR2 SMNVEV (reference sequence). The CDR3 spans 15 residues. This clone was seen only once. These records were also assigned to another study, of human thymus T cells. That paper adds: Congenital heart defects were the reason for the corrective surgery that the donors, healthy Finnish infants, were having. Gene usage for V and J segments appeared biased in thymic and blood repertoires. Unrelated individuals had highly overlapping thymic repertoires, as reported in related research.

The clonotype originates from a boy in the first two years of life with a congenital heart defect. V is TRBV27 and J is TRBJ1-2, with D possibly matching TRBD1 (6 bases). The sequencing sample was made of thymocytes. The CDR3 region has the DNA TGTGCCAGCAGGTCTCCCGCGGGGGGCGACTATGGCTACACCTTC. Protein product: CASRSPAGGDYGYTF.